The next 2 T cell receptor beta chains were all read from a single sample in a study of immune evolution from preneoplasia to lung adenocarcinoma. Clones were sequenced by immunoSEQ multiplex PCR, and TCRdb holds only the in-frame ones, with some missing. The data hold around 7,200 clones, with 65% to 90% observed a single time. Material for sequencing was FFPE minimally invasive lung adenocarcinoma tissue. These receptors came from a person aged 70 to 80 with lung adenocarcinoma.

The chain uses TRBV7-2 and TRBJ1-6; D is undetermined. The germline CDR1 and CDR2 sequences are SGHTA and FQGNSA. The V end was cut by 2 bases, the J end by 9 bases, with 11 bases between. The CDR3 runs 14 residues. The CDR3 sequence: CASSLLQPVSPLHF. In DNA, the CDR3 is TGTGCCAGCAGCTTATTGCAGCCGGTTTCACCCCTCCACTTT.

This clone was observed a few times. The chain joins TRBV6-5 to TRBJ1-1; a possible D gene is TRBD1 (5 bases). Trimming left V 8 bases short and J 0 bases short, with 13 bases between. The CDR3 extends over 14 amino acids. Germline V gene lookup returns CDR1 MNHEY and CDR2 SVGAGI. CDR3 in amino acids: CASQTWGMNTEAFF. DNA of the CDR3: TGTGCCAGCCAAACGTGGGGCATGAACACTGAAGCTTTCTTT.